This is a list of T cell receptor beta chains from one sample in a study of control samples from healthy donors and cancer patients. The method was immunoSEQ multiplex PCR; TCRdb's version includes in-frame clones alone and lacks a portion of them. This table has more than 85,000 clones, roughly 80% appearing once. The sample comprised blood. Source of these receptors: a woman aged 50 to 60 in good health. Each CDR3 is given with its conserved first and last residue. The D gene is left open where the match is weak. Only part of the rows carry a size: once, few, many, or a class if the clone is expanded.

CDR3 protein: CASNPGANTGELFF
CDR3 DNA: TGTGCCAGCAACCCGGGGGCTAACACCGGGGAGCTGTTTTTT
J gene: TRBJ2-2
D gene: -
clone size: -
V gene: TRBV7-3

CDR3 protein: CASSRTGRNTEAFF
CDR3 DNA: TGTGCCAGCAGCAGAACAGGGAGGAACACTGAAGCTTTCTTT
J gene: TRBJ1-1
D gene: -
clone size: -
V gene: TRBV5-6

CDR3 protein: CASSFNREQETQYF
CDR3 DNA: TGTGCCAGCAGCTTTAATAGGGAACAAGAGACCCAGTACTTC
J gene: TRBJ2-5
D gene: -
clone size: -
V gene: TRBV7-9

CDR3 protein: CASSSGREGGYTF
CDR3 DNA: TGTGCCAGCAGCTCAGGACGGGAGGGGGGCTACACCTTC
J gene: TRBJ1-2
D gene: -
clone size: -
V gene: TRBV13

CDR3 protein: CAWRQITTDTQYF
CDR3 DNA: TGTGCCTGGAGGCAGATCACCACAGATACGCAGTATTTT
J gene: TRBJ2-3
D gene: -
clone size: -
V gene: TRBV30

CDR3 protein: CASSLLVSFNYGYTF
CDR3 DNA: TGTGCCAGCAGTTTATTGGTCAGTTTTAACTATGGCTACACCTTC
J gene: TRBJ1-2
D gene: -
clone size: -
V gene: TRBV28

CDR3 protein: CASSLVRDSYGYTF
CDR3 DNA: TGTGCCAGCAGCTTAGTTCGGGATTCCTATGGCTACACCTTC
J gene: TRBJ1-2
D gene: -
clone size: -
V gene: TRBV7-9

CDR3 protein: CASTKGQASYGYTF
CDR3 DNA: TGTGCCAGCACCAAGGGACAGGCGTCCTATGGCTACACCTTC
J gene: TRBJ1-2
D gene: TRBD1
clone size: -
V gene: TRBV7-8

CDR3 protein: CASSYGPGSPLHF
CDR3 DNA: TGCGCCAGCAGCTATGGACCTGGTTCACCCCTCCACTTT
J gene: TRBJ1-6
D gene: -
clone size: -
V gene: TRBV5-1

CDR3 protein: CASIDSRSGNTIYF
CDR3 DNA: TGTGCCAGCATTGACTCGCGCTCTGGAAACACCATATATTTT
J gene: TRBJ1-3
D gene: -
clone size: many
V gene: TRBV7-9

CDR3 protein: CASPRGRTSIYF
CDR3 DNA: TGTGCCAGTCCACGGGGGCGAACATCCATATATTTT
J gene: TRBJ1-3
D gene: -
clone size: -
V gene: TRBV27

CDR3 protein: CASSPRSQAYYGYTF
CDR3 DNA: TGTGCCAGCAGTCCGCGATCCCAAGCATACTATGGCTACACCTTC
J gene: TRBJ1-2
D gene: -
clone size: -
V gene: TRBV27

CDR3 protein: CASSYNRGDYGYTF
CDR3 DNA: TGTGCCAGCAGTTATAATCGGGGTGACTATGGCTACACCTTC
J gene: TRBJ1-2
D gene: -
clone size: -
V gene: TRBV6-5

CDR3 protein: CASRPTGGPYNEQFF
CDR3 DNA: TGTGCCAGCAGACCCACAGGGGGTCCCTACAATGAGCAGTTCTTC
J gene: TRBJ2-1
D gene: TRBD1
clone size: -
V gene: TRBV28

CDR3 protein: CSVPGGVNTGELFF
CDR3 DNA: TGCAGCGTTCCTGGCGGAGTTAACACCGGGGAGCTGTTTTTT
J gene: TRBJ2-2
D gene: -
clone size: -
V gene: TRBV29-1

CDR3 protein: CASAISGNTIYF
CDR3 DNA: TGTGCCAGCGCAATCTCTGGAAACACCATATATTTT
J gene: TRBJ1-3
D gene: -
clone size: few
V gene: TRBV3-1/TRBV3-2

CDR3 protein: CASSLFTGPEGHRVNEQFF
CDR3 DNA: TGTGCCAGCAGCTTGTTCACCGGACCTGAAGGCCACAGGGTAAATGAGCAGTTCTTC
J gene: TRBJ2-1
D gene: -
clone size: -
V gene: TRBV7-9

CDR3 protein: CASKISGASYEQYF
CDR3 DNA: TGTGCCAGCAAAATCAGCGGGGCCTCCTACGAGCAGTACTTC
J gene: TRBJ2-7
D gene: TRBD2
clone size: -
V gene: TRBV6-5

CDR3 protein: CASSPNQETQYF
CDR3 DNA: TGTGCCAGCAGCCCCAACCAAGAGACCCAGTACTTC
J gene: TRBJ2-5
D gene: -
clone size: -
V gene: TRBV11-3

CDR3 protein: CAIRTGGNSYEQYF
CDR3 DNA: TGTGCCATCAGGACAGGTGGCAACTCCTACGAGCAGTACTTC
J gene: TRBJ2-7
D gene: -
clone size: -
V gene: TRBV10-3

CDR3 protein: CASSLVGGRGEQYF
CDR3 DNA: TGTGCCAGCAGCTTGGTCGGGGGACGTGGGGAGCAGTACTTC
J gene: TRBJ2-7
D gene: -
clone size: -
V gene: TRBV5-8

CDR3 protein: CSASLATVYHEQYF
CDR3 DNA: TGCAGTGCTAGTCTTGCCACTGTCTACCACGAGCAGTACTTC
J gene: TRBJ2-7
D gene: -
clone size: -
V gene: TRBV20-1

CDR3 protein: CASSPEGSATNEKLFF
CDR3 DNA: TGCGCCAGCAGCCCCGAGGGGAGTGCAACTAATGAAAAACTGTTTTTT
J gene: TRBJ1-4
D gene: -
clone size: -
V gene: TRBV5-1

CDR3 protein: CASSAGQGAAKNIQYF
CDR3 DNA: TGCGCCAGCAGCGCAGGACAGGGGGCGGCCAAAAACATTCAGTACTTC
J gene: TRBJ2-4
D gene: TRBD1
clone size: few
V gene: TRBV5-1

CDR3 protein: CATKQGHETGELFF
CDR3 DNA: TGTGCCACCAAGCAGGGCCACGAGACCGGGGAGCTGTTTTTT
J gene: TRBJ2-2
D gene: -
clone size: -
V gene: TRBV15

CDR3 protein: CASSLDRTDTQYF
CDR3 DNA: TGTGCTAGCAGCTTAGATCGAACAGATACGCAGTATTTT
J gene: TRBJ2-3
D gene: -
clone size: -
V gene: TRBV7-7

CDR3 protein: CATSGGQGGYEQYF
CDR3 DNA: TGTGCCACCAGTGGGGGACAGGGCGGGTACGAGCAGTACTTC
J gene: TRBJ2-7
D gene: TRBD1
clone size: -
V gene: TRBV24-1

CDR3 protein: CASSLDVMGMNTGELFF
CDR3 DNA: TGTGCCAGCAGCTTAGATGTGATGGGGATGAACACCGGGGAGCTGTTTTTT
J gene: TRBJ2-2
D gene: -
clone size: -
V gene: TRBV11-3

CDR3 protein: CASRAGQYNQPQHF
CDR3 DNA: TGTGCCAGCAGGGCGGGACAGTACAATCAGCCCCAGCATTTT
J gene: TRBJ1-5
D gene: TRBD1
clone size: once
V gene: TRBV27

CDR3 protein: CASSRRGERNEKLFF
CDR3 DNA: TGTGCCAGCAGTCGCCGTGGGGAGAGAAACGAAAAACTGTTTTTT
J gene: TRBJ1-4
D gene: -
clone size: -
V gene: TRBV11-3

CDR3 protein: CASSLEGQGNSPLHF
CDR3 DNA: TGCGCCAGCAGCTTGGAAGGACAGGGGAATTCACCCCTCCACTTT
J gene: TRBJ1-6
D gene: TRBD1
clone size: -
V gene: TRBV5-1

CDR3 protein: CASSFKAVGSTNEKLFF
CDR3 DNA: TGTGCCAGCAGCTTCAAGGCGGTCGGATCAACTAATGAAAAACTGTTTTTT
J gene: TRBJ1-4
D gene: -
clone size: -
V gene: TRBV13

CDR3 protein: CSVVDSGANVLTF
CDR3 DNA: TGCAGCGTCGTGGACTCTGGGGCCAACGTCCTGACTTTC
J gene: TRBJ2-6
D gene: -
clone size: -
V gene: TRBV29-1

CDR3 protein: CATSDASSYQETQYF
CDR3 DNA: TGTGCCACCAGTGACGCATCGAGTTATCAAGAGACCCAGTACTTC
J gene: TRBJ2-5
D gene: -
clone size: -
V gene: TRBV24-1

CDR3 protein: CASSPNLGGGPYEQYF
CDR3 DNA: TGTGCCAGCAGTCCCAATCTAGGAGGGGGCCCCTACGAGCAGTACTTC
J gene: TRBJ2-7
D gene: -
clone size: -
V gene: TRBV7-9

CDR3 protein: CASSAQGDRSYEQYF
CDR3 DNA: TGTGCCAGCAGTGCCCAGGGGGACAGGAGCTACGAGCAGTACTTC
J gene: TRBJ2-7
D gene: TRBD1
clone size: few
V gene: TRBV25-1

CDR3 protein: CAISVDRGNQAIYF
CDR3 DNA: TGTGCCATCAGTGTTGACAGGGGAAATCAAGCCATATATTTT
J gene: TRBJ1-3
D gene: TRBD1
clone size: once
V gene: TRBV10-3

CDR3 protein: CASSLAAASYEQYF
CDR3 DNA: TGTGCCAGCAGCTTAGCGGCCGCGTCCTACGAGCAGTACTTC
J gene: TRBJ2-7
D gene: -
clone size: few
V gene: TRBV7-6

CDR3 protein: CSAWVYTEAFF
CDR3 DNA: TGCAGTGCTTGGGTCTACACTGAAGCTTTCTTT
J gene: TRBJ1-1
D gene: -
clone size: -
V gene: TRBV20-1